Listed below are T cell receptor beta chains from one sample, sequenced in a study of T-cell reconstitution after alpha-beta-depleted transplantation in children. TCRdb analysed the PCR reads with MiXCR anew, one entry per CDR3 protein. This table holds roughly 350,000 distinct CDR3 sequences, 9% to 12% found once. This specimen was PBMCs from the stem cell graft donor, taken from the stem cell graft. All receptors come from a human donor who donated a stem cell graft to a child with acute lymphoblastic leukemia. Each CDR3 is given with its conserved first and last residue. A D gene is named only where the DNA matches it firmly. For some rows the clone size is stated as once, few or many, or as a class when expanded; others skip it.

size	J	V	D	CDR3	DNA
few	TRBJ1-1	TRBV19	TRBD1	CASNPRTGVAYTEAFF	TGTGCCAGTAACCCAAGGACAGGGGTTGCGTACACTGAAGCTTTCTTT
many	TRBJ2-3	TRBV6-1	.	CASSAVRLASDTQYF	TGTGCCAGCAGTGCCGTGCGGCTAGCGTCAGATACGCAGTATTTT
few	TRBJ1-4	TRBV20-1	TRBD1	CSAPTGVGEKLFF	TGCAGTGCTCCAACAGGGGTAGGAGAAAAACTGTTTTTT
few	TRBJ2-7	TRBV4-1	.	CASSPQRGINEQYF	TGCGCCAGCAGCCCCCAACGGGGGATCAACGAGCAGTACTTC
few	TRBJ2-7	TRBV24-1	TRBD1	CATSDTTPGQGHEQYF	TGTGCCACCAGTGATACGACCCCGGGACAGGGCCACGAGCAGTACTTC
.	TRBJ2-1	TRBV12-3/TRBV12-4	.	CASSPSGGPGNEQFF	TGTGCCAGCAGTCCTTCCGGAGGTCCGGGCAATGAGCAGTTCTTC
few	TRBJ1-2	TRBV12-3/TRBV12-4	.	CASSLRGGYTF	TGTGCCAGCAGTTTAAGGGGAGGCTACACCTTC
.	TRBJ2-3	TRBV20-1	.	CSAPTSRSTDTQYF	TGCAGTGCTCCTACTAGCAGGAGCACAGATACGCAGTATTTT
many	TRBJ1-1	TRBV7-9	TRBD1	CASSLVTGGAEAFF	TGTGCCAGCAGCTTGGTGACAGGGGGTGCTGAAGCTTTCTTT
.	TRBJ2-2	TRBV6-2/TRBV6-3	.	CASSYLVGETGELFF	TGTGCCAGCAGTTACCTGGTTGGGGAAACCGGGGAGCTGTTTTTT
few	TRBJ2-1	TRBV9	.	CASSVPRTRRFF	TGTGCCAGCAGCGTGCCTCGGACCCGCAGGTTCTTC
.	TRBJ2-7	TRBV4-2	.	CASKGPGSYEQYF	TGTGCCAGCAAGGGACCGGGTTCCTACGAGCAGTACTTC
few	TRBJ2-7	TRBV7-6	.	CASSPQGRSYEQYF	TGTGCCAGCAGCCCCCAGGGTCGGTCCTACGAGCAGTACTTC
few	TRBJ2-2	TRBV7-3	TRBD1	CASSLRPRGLTGELFF	TGTGCCAGCAGCTTACGCCCCAGGGGGCTTACCGGGGAGCTGTTTTTT
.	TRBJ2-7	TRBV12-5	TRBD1	CASGLGQGDEQYF	TGTGCTAGTGGTTTGGGACAGGGGGACGAGCAGTACTTC
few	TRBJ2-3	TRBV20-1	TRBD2	CSATRTSGVDTQYF	TGCAGTGCTACTAGGACTAGCGGGGTAGATACGCAGTATTTT
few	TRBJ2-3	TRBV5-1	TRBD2	CASSLVAGEADTQYF	TGCGCCAGCAGCTTGGTGGCGGGAGAGGCGGATACGCAGTATTTT
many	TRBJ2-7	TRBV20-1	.	CSARAPGPPYEQYF	TGCAGTGCTAGAGCCCCCGGTCCTCCCTACGAGCAGTACTTC
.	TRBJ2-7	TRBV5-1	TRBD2	CASSEWGGTSGYEQYF	TGCGCCAGCAGCGAATGGGGCGGGACTAGCGGATACGAGCAGTACTTC
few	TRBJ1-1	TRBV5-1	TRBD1	CASSDRGGTEAFF	TGCGCCAGCAGCGACAGGGGGGGCACTGAAGCTTTCTTT
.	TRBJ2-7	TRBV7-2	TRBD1	CASSLVGGQDRYEQYF	TGTGCCAGCAGCTTAGTAGGAGGACAGGATCGCTACGAGCAGTACTTC
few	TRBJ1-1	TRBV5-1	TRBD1	CASSFRTGDSNTEAFF	TGCGCCAGCAGCTTCAGGACAGGGGACTCGAACACTGAAGCTTTCTTT
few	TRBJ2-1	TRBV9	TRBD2	CASSAGAAGGPYNEQFF	TGTGCCAGCAGCGCGGGGGCGGCGGGAGGGCCCTACAATGAGCAGTTCTTC
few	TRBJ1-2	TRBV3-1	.	CASSQEAGTNYGYTF	TGTGCCAGCAGCCAAGAGGCAGGGACTAACTATGGCTACACCTTC
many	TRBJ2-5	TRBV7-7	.	CASSFEWQETQYF	TGTGCTAGCAGCTTCGAGTGGCAAGAGACCCAGTACTTC
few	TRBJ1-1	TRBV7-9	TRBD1	CASSIMTGGNTEAFF	TGTGCCAGCAGCATCATGACAGGGGGGAACACTGAAGCTTTCTTT
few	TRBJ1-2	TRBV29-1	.	CSTTLRFGYTF	TGCAGCACCACGCTCAGGTTTGGCTACACCTTC
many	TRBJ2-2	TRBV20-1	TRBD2	CSAARGSGTSGRAGGELFF	TGCAGTGCTGCCCGTGGTTCCGGGACTAGCGGGAGGGCTGGCGGGGAGCTGTTTTTT
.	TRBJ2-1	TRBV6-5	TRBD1	CASSSGTGFSGEQFF	TGTGCCAGCAGTTCCGGGACAGGGTTTTCGGGTGAGCAGTTCTTC
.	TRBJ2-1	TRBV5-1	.	CASRFWGRPTYNEQFF	TGCGCCAGCAGGTTCTGGGGACGTCCGACCTACAATGAGCAGTTCTTC
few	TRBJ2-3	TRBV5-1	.	CASSSARSYTADTQYF	TGCGCCAGCAGCTCCGCTAGGTCCTACACAGCAGATACGCAGTATTTT
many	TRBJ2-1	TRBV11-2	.	CASSPGTGGSYNEQFF	TGTGCCAGCAGCCCCGGGACTGGGGGCTCCTACAATGAGCAGTTCTTC
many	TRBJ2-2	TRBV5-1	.	CASSPGDTGELFF	TGCGCCAGCAGCCCTGGGGACACCGGGGAGCTGTTTTTT
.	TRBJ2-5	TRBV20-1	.	CSARPGEEETQYF	TGCAGTGCTAGGCCCGGGGAGGAAGAGACCCAGTACTTC
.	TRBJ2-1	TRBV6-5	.	CASSTGRVGSYNEQFF	TGTGCCAGCAGTACAGGGCGCGTAGGCTCCTACAATGAGCAGTTCTTC
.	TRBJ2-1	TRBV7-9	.	CASSTHGDGTRYNEQFF	TGTGCCAGCAGCACCCACGGGGACGGGACCAGGTACAATGAGCAGTTCTTC
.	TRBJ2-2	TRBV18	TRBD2	CASSPPRLAGDTGELFF	TGTGCCAGCTCACCACCGCGGCTAGCGGGAGACACCGGGGAGCTGTTTTTT
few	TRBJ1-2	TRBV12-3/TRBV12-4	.	CASCCPSYGYTF	TGTGCCAGCTGTTGTCCCTCTTATGGCTACACCTTC
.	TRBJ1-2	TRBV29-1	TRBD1	CSASGTDHYTF	TGCAGCGCCTCCGGGACAGACCACTACACCTTC
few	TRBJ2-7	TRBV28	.	CASLRGSTYEQYF	TGTGCCAGCCTGAGGGGTTCTACCTACGAGCAGTACTTC
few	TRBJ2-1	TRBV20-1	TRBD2	CSAIKRAGPYNEQFF	TGCAGTGCTATCAAGAGAGCGGGACCCTACAATGAGCAGTTCTTC
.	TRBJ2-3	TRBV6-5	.	CASSSGGGTDTQYF	TGTGCCAGCAGTTCTGGGGGTGGCACAGATACGCAGTATTTT
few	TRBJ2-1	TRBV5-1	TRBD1	CASSWGQGLYNEQFF	TGCGCCAGCAGCTGGGGACAGGGTCTCTACAATGAGCAGTTCTTC
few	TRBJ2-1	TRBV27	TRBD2	CASSSDREGLNEQFF	TGTGCCAGCAGTTCCGATCGGGAGGGCCTTAATGAGCAGTTCTTC
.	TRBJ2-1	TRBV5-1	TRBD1	CATSLGGQASSYNEQFF	TGCGCCACCAGCTTGGGGGGACAGGCGAGCTCCTACAATGAGCAGTTCTTC
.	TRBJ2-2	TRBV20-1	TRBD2	CSAPDLAGTGELFF	TGCAGTGCCCCAGACTTAGCGGGAACCGGGGAGCTGTTTTTT
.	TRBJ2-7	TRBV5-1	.	CASSLEGPGGYEQYF	TGCGCCAGCAGCTTGGAAGGGCCCGGGGGCTACGAGCAGTACTTC
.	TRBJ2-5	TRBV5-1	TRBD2	CASSLASGLAGGGRETQYF	TGCGCCAGCAGCTTGGCATCAGGACTAGCGGGAGGCGGGAGAGAGACCCAGTACTTC
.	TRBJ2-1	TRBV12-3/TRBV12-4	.	CASSSWISSSYNEQFF	TGTGCCAGCAGTTCCTGGATCAGTAGCTCCTACAATGAGCAGTTCTTC
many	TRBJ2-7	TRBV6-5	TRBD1	CASKRTGTGEDEQYF	TGTGCCAGCAAGCGAACCGGGACAGGGGAGGACGAGCAGTACTTC